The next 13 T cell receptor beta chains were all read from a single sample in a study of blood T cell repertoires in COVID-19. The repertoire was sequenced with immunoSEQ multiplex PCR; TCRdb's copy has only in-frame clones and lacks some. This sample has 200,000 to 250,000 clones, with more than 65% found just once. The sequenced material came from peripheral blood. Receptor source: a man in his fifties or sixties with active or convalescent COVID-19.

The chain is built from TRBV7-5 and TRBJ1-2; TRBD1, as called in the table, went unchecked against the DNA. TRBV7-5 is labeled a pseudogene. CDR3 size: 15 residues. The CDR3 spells CVRSLVGPETYGYTF. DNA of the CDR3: TGTGTCAGAAGCTTAGTGGGGCCGGAGACCTATGGCTACACCTTC.

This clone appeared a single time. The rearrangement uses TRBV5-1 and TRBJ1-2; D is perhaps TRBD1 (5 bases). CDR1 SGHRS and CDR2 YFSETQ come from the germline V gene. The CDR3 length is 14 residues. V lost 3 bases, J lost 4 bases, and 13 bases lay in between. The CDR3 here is CASSSMTALYGYTF. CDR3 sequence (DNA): TGCGCCAGCAGCTCCATGACAGCACTCTATGGCTACACCTTC.

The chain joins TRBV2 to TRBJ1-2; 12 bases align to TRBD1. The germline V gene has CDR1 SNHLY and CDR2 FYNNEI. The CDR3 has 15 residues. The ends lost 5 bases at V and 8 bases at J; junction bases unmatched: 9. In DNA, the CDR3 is TGTGCCAGCAGTTGGACCGGGACAGGGGGCGAAGGCTACACCTTC. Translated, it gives CASSWTGTGGEGYTF.

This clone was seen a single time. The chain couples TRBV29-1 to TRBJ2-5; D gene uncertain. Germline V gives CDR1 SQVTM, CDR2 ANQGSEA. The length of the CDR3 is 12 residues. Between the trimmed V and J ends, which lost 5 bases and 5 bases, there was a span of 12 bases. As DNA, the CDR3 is TGCAGCGTTCTAGGTATTGGGGAGACCCAGTACTTC. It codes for CSVLGIGETQYF.

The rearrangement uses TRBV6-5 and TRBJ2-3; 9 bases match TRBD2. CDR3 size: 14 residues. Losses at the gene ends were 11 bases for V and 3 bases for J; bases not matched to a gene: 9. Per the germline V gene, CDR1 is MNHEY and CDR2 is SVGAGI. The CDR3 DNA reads TGTGCCCCCCGTCGCGGGGGGGGTACAGATACGCAGTATTTT. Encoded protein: CAPRRGGGTDTQYF.

DNA for the CDR3: TGTGCCAGCCGAGATCTTGGGACAGGGGTGGGCCCCTACGAGCAGTACTTC. This translates into CASRDLGTGVGPYEQYF. J is TRBJ2-7 and V is TRBV19; 10 bases are shared with TRBD1. Germline V CDR1 and CDR2: LNHDA, SQIVND (reference sequence). This CDR3 has 17 residues. Unmatched junction bases numbered 16, after V lost 9 bases and J lost 2 bases.

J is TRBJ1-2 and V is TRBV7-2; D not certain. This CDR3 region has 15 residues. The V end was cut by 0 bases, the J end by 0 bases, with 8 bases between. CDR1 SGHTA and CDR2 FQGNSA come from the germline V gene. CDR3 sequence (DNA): TGTGCCAGCAGCTTAGCGGGCCTTGCTAACTATGGCTACACCTTC. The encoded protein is CASSLAGLANYGYTF.

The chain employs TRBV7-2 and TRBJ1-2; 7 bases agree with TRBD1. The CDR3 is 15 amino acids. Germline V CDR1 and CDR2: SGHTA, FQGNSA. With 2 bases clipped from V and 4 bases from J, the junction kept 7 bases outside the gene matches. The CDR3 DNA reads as TGTGCCAGCAGCTTACCATTGGGACAGACCTATGGCTACACCTTC. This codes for CASSLPLGQTYGYTF. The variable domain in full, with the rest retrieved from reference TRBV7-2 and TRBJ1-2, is GAGVSQSPSNKVTEKGKDVELRCDPISGHTALYWYRQSLGQGLEFLIYFQGNSAPDKSGLPSDRFSAERTGGSVSTLTIQRTQQEDSAVYLCASSLPLGQTYGYTFGSGTRLTVV.

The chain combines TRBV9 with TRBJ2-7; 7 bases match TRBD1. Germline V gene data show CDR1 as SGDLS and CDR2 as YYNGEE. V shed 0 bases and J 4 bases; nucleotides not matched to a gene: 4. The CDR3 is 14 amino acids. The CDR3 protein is CASSVADRTYEQYV. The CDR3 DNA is TGTGCCAGCAGCGTAGCGGACAGGACATACGAGCAGTACGTC.

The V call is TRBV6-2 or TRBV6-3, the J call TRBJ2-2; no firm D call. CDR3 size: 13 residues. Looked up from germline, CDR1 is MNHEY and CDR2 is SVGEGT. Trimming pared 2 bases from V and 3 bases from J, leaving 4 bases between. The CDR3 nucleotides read TGTGCCAGCAGTTACCGGGACACCGGGGAGCTGTTTTTT. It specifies CASSYRDTGELFF.

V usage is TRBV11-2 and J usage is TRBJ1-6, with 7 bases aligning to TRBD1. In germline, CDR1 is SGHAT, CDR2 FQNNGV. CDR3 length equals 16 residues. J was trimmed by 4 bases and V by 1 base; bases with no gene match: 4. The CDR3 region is CASSLGDSGYNSPLHF. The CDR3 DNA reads TGTGCCAGCAGCTTAGGGGACAGTGGATATAATTCACCCCTCCACTTT.

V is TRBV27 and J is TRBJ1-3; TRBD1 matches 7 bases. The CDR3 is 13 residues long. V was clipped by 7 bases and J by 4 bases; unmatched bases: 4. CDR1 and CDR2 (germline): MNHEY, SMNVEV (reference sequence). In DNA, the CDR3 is TGTGCCAGCAAGCAGGGGGTCGGAAACACCATATATTTT. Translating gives CASKQGVGNTIYF.

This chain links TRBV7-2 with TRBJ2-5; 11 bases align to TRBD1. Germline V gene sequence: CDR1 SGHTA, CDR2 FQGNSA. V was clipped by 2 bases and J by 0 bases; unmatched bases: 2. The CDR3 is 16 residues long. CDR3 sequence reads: CASSLRDRGYQETQYF. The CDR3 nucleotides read TGTGCCAGCAGCTTAAGGGACAGGGGGTACCAAGAGACCCAGTACTTC. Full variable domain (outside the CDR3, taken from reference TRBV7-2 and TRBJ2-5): GAGVSQSPSNKVTEKGKDVELRCDPISGHTALYWYRQSLGQGLEFLIYFQGNSAPDKSGLPSDRFSAERTGGSVSTLTIQRTQQEDSAVYLCASSLRDRGYQETQYFGPGTRLLVL.